The 23 T cell receptor beta chains presented below share a single source sample, sequenced in a study of spatial heterogeneity in lung cancer. Documented time point: sample taken at primary tumor resection. TCRdb independently ran MiXCR on the 5' RACE reads; one entry per CDR3 protein. The profile shows approximately 9,400 distinct CDR3 sequences, approximately 4.5% of them singletons. The sequencing here drew on PBMCs, taken at surgery. These receptors were obtained from a male donor with early-stage non-small cell lung cancer.

The V call is TRBV19, the J call TRBJ1-5; possibly TRBD1 for D (6 bases). The germline V and J ends were trimmed by 7 bases and 16 bases, with 23 bases remaining between them. The CDR3 covers 13 residues. Per the germline V gene, CDR1 is LNHDA and CDR2 is SQIVND (reference sequence). Written as DNA, the CDR3 is TGTGCCAGTAACCCGCGGGACATCCGGACCCTCCATTTT. Translation gives CASNPRDIRTLHF.

By sample share, this clonotype is medium-sized. V is TRBV5-1 and J is TRBJ1-5, with a tentative D call TRBD1 (6 bases). Germline V CDR1 and CDR2: SGHRS, YFSETQ. V was shortened by 1 base and J by 6 bases, with 11 bases between the two germline ends. The CDR3 extends over 14 amino acids. The CDR3 DNA reads TGCGCCAGCAGCTTGTCGGGGGCGGGTCAGCCCCAGCATTTT. It is translated as CASSLSGAGQPQHF.

This clonotype was seen many times. V usage is TRBV20-1 and J usage is TRBJ1-4; D perhaps matches TRBD1 (5 bases). V was shortened by 4 bases and J by 4 bases, with 13 bases between the two germline ends. CDR3 size: 14 residues. CDR1 is DFQATT and CDR2 is SNEGSKA in the germline V gene (reference sequence). The CDR3 DNA is TGCAGTGCTACGTCAGGGCGGAATAATGAAAAACTGTTTTTT. It is translated as CSATSGRNNEKLFF.

This clonotype was counted at least ten times. The J gene is TRBJ1-1, the V gene TRBV24-1, with D possibly being TRBD1 (6 bases). Germline CDR1 reads KGHDR; CDR2 reads SFDVKD. This CDR3 has 15 residues. Trimming left V 0 bases short and J 1 base short, with 8 bases between. The CDR3 loop reads CATSDLNRANTEAFF. The DNA for the CDR3 is TGTGCCACCAGTGATTTGAACAGGGCGAACACTGAAGCTTTCTTT.

By frequency in the sample, this clonotype is medium-sized. The chain recombines TRBV29-1 with TRBJ2-5, with TRBD1 as a possible D gene (5 bases). The CDR3 is made up of 12 amino acids. From germline, CDR1 is SQVTM and CDR2 ANQGSEA. V was trimmed by 8 bases and J by 1 base, leaving 11 bases between them. The CDR3 sequence: CSSRQGQETQYF. CDR3 DNA: TGCAGCTCCCGCCAGGGCCAAGAGACCCAGTACTTC.

This clonotype was seen repeatedly, ten times or more. The chain is built from TRBV19 and TRBJ1-2, with D perhaps matching TRBD1 (6 bases). The CDR3 is made up of 14 amino acids. Germline V gene lookup returns CDR1 LNHDA and CDR2 SQIVND (reference sequence). Trimming stripped 5 bases from V and 4 bases from J, with 14 bases between. The CDR3 region has the DNA TGTGCCAGTAGTGTGGACAGCCGCTTCTATGGCTACACCTTC. Its translation is CASSVDSRFYGYTF.

Only a few counts were recorded for this clonotype. The rearrangement links TRBV6-5 to TRBJ1-1; tentative D call: TRBD1 (6 bases). CDR3 length equals 15 residues. Per germline, CDR1 MNHEY and CDR2 SVGAGI. Between the trimmed V and J ends, which lost 6 bases and 0 bases, there was a span of 14 bases. The CDR3 DNA sequence: TGTGCCAGCAGCCCTCCACAGGGTATGAACACTGAAGCTTTCTTT. It translates to CASSPPQGMNTEAFF.

The genes are TRBV14 and TRBJ1-3; D remains ambiguous. CDR1 SGHDN and CDR2 FVKESK come from the germline V gene. Between the trimmed V and J ends, which lost 1 base and 3 bases, there was a span of 10 bases. This CDR3 comprises 15 residues. CDR3 sequence reads: CASSQVRGGGNTIYF. DNA of the CDR3: TGTGCCAGCAGCCAAGTCCGGGGAGGTGGAAACACCATATATTTT.

This clonotype is judged medium-sized. V gene TRBV9 combines with J gene TRBJ2-2; D may be TRBD1 (5 bases). The CDR3 spans 14 residues. V lost 0 bases and J lost 6, with 9 bases in between. Germline CDR1 and CDR2: SGDLS and YYNGEE. The CDR3 here is CASSVAPGSGELFF. CDR3 DNA: TGTGCCAGCAGCGTAGCTCCAGGGTCCGGGGAGCTGTTTTTT.

Sample share makes this clonotype medium-sized. The CDR3 bases are TGTGCCAGCAGTGAAGCGCGATCGGGGCAGGGAGGCTTCTTC. Its protein is CASSEARSGQGGFF. The chain carries TRBV2 and TRBJ2-1; possible D gene TRBD2, 6 bases. The V gene's germline CDR1 is SNHLY and CDR2 FYNNEI. V was trimmed by 0 bases and J by 16 bases, leaving 19 bases between them. The CDR3 is made up of 14 amino acids.

By sample fraction, this clonotype is medium-sized. The V gene is TRBV5-6, the J gene TRBJ2-3; D might be TRBD2 (7 bases). This CDR3 comprises 17 residues. V dropped 4 bases and J dropped 2 bases, with 20 bases sitting between them. Germline CDR1 reads SGHDT; CDR2 reads YYEEEE. The CDR3 coding sequence is TGTGCCAGCAGCCTACCTTGGGGAGGGGGAACCACAGATACGCAGTATTTT. This gives the protein CASSLPWGGGTTDTQYF.

This clonotype was recorded at least ten times. The chain combines TRBV20-1 with TRBJ1-2; D is unclear. The CDR3 is 15 residues long. The V end lost 2 bases, the J end lost 2 bases, and 15 bases lay between the germline ends. Per germline, CDR1 DFQATT and CDR2 SNEGSKA (reference sequence). In DNA form, the CDR3 reads TGCAGTGCTAGAACCTCGGTACATGGGAACTATGGCTACACCTTC. This translates into CSARTSVHGNYGYTF.

In this sample, this clonotype is medium-sized. V is TRBV7-9 and J is TRBJ2-1, with 9 bases identical to TRBD2. The CDR3 is made up of 14 amino acids. J gave up 7 bases and V 6 bases, and 7 bases lay outside the gene matches. The germline gives CDR1 SEHNR, CDR2 FQNEAQ (reference sequence). CDR3: CASRFLAGLNEQFF. The DNA for the CDR3 is TGTGCCAGCAGGTTCCTAGCGGGGTTGAATGAGCAGTTCTTC. Using reference TRBV7-9 and TRBJ2-1 for the parts outside the CDR3, the full variable domain is DTGVSQNPRHKITKRGQNVTFRCDPISEHNRLYWYRQTLGQGPEFLTYFQNEAQLEKSRLLSDRFSAERPKGSFSTLEIQRTEQGDSAMYLCASRFLAGLNEQFFGPGTRLTVL.

The sample holds many counts of this clonotype. The rearrangement uses TRBV3-1 and TRBJ1-5; D not certain. The germline V gene has CDR1 LGHDT and CDR2 YNNKEL (reference sequence). CDR3 size: 13 residues. Between the trimmed V and J ends, which lost 1 base and 4 bases, there was a span of 5 bases. The CDR3 sequence is CASSQGMNQPQHF. The CDR3 coding sequence is TGTGCCAGCAGCCAAGGAATGAATCAGCCCCAGCATTTT.

This clonotype showed up many times. The V gene is TRBV3-1, the J gene TRBJ2-1; 8 bases are shared with TRBD1. The CDR3 has 16 amino acids. The germline V gene has CDR1 LGHDT and CDR2 YNNKEL (reference sequence). The V gene end was trimmed by 1 base and the J gene end by 6 bases; junction bases not matched to a gene: 8. The CDR3 is CASSQGWTGFPNEQFF. CDR3 DNA: TGTGCCAGCAGCCAAGGGTGGACAGGGTTTCCCAATGAGCAGTTCTTC.

At least ten counts were recorded for this clonotype. CDR3 loop: CASSLGLARTDTQYF. The CDR3 DNA reads as TGTGCCAGCAGCCTCGGACTAGCCCGCACAGATACGCAGTATTTT. J is TRBJ2-3 and V is TRBV7-7, with 8 bases lining up with TRBD2. V dropped 5 bases and J dropped 1; count of bases not matched to a gene: 5. The germline V gene encodes CDR1 SSHAT and CDR2 FNYEAQ (reference sequence). The CDR3 contains 15 residues.

There are a few counts of this clonotype. V usage is TRBV29-1 and J usage is TRBJ2-3; TRBD2 aligns across 9 bases. CDR1 is SQVTM and CDR2 is ANQGSEA in the germline V gene. CDR3 length: 12 amino acids. The junction had 3 bases not matched to a gene; V was cut back by 5 bases and J by 6 bases. CDR3 sequence reads: CSVSGGMDTQYF. Written as DNA, the CDR3 is TGCAGCGTTAGCGGGGGGATGGATACGCAGTATTTT.

This chain uses TRBV7-2 with TRBJ1-5; perhaps TRBD1 as D (6 bases). Trimming removed 5 bases at V and 5 bases at J, with 19 bases between. From germline, CDR1 is SGHTA and CDR2 FQGNSA. This CDR3 comprises 16 residues. DNA of the CDR3: TGTGCCAGCAGCGCGTTTGGACAGAAAGGCGATCAGCCCCAGCATTTT. It is translated as CASSAFGQKGDQPQHF.

The V call is TRBV7-2, the J call TRBJ2-3; 12 bases align to TRBD2. The CDR3 is made up of 16 amino acids. Per the germline V gene, CDR1 is SGHTA and CDR2 is FQGNSA. Trimming cost V 6 bases and J 4 bases; bases outside gene matches: 8. Here the CDR3 reads CASSLLAGGPADTQYF. In DNA, the CDR3 is TGTGCCAGCAGTCTCCTAGCGGGGGGGCCCGCAGATACGCAGTATTTT.

Many counts were recorded for this clonotype. The chain employs TRBV3-1 and TRBJ2-2; D unclear. V lost 2 bases, J lost 6 bases, and 22 bases lay in between. The CDR3 length is 18 residues. The germline V gene encodes CDR1 LGHDT and CDR2 YNNKEL (reference sequence). For the CDR3, the DNA is TGTGCCAGCAGCCAAACCGCCGGTCCAACTACAAGGCCCGGGGAGCTGTTTTTT. Protein: CASSQTAGPTTRPGELFF. The full variable domain, its missing parts supplied by reference TRBV3-1 and TRBJ2-2, is DTAVSQTPKYLVTQMGNDKSIKCEQNLGHDTMYWYKQDSKKFLKIMFSYNNKELIINETVPNRFSPKSPDKAHLNLHINSLELGDSAVYFCASSQTAGPTTRPGELFFGEGSRLTVL.

This clonotype was seen at least ten times. The chain combines TRBV15 with TRBJ2-1; possibly TRBD2 for D (5 bases). CDR1 and CDR2 from the germline V gene are LNHNV and YYDKDF (reference sequence). Trimming stripped 0 bases from V and 7 bases from J, with 10 bases between. The CDR3 is 14 residues long. The CDR3 coding sequence is TGTGCCACCAGCAGAGAATGGCGCGGGAATGAGCAGTTCTTC. Amino acids: CATSREWRGNEQFF.

The chain joins TRBV5-5 to TRBJ2-2, with 7 bases matching TRBD2. J gave up 5 bases and V 7 bases, and 8 bases lay outside the gene matches. Germline V gene data show CDR1 as SGHKS and CDR2 as YYEKEE (reference sequence). This CDR3 is 14 amino acids long. CDR3 residues: CASRGGAGTGELFF. In DNA, the CDR3 is TGTGCCAGCCGGGGAGGGGCAGGAACCGGGGAGCTGTTTTTT.

In this sample, this clonotype turned up many times. The rearrangement links TRBV7-2 to TRBJ1-2; 8 bases are shared with TRBD1. Germline V gives CDR1 SGHTA, CDR2 FQGNSA. V lost 5 bases, J lost 4 bases, and 3 bases stayed unmatched. This CDR3 region has 13 residues. The CDR3 loop is CASSKDRGYGYTF. The CDR3, as DNA: TGTGCCAGCAGCAAAGACAGGGGCTATGGCTACACCTTC.